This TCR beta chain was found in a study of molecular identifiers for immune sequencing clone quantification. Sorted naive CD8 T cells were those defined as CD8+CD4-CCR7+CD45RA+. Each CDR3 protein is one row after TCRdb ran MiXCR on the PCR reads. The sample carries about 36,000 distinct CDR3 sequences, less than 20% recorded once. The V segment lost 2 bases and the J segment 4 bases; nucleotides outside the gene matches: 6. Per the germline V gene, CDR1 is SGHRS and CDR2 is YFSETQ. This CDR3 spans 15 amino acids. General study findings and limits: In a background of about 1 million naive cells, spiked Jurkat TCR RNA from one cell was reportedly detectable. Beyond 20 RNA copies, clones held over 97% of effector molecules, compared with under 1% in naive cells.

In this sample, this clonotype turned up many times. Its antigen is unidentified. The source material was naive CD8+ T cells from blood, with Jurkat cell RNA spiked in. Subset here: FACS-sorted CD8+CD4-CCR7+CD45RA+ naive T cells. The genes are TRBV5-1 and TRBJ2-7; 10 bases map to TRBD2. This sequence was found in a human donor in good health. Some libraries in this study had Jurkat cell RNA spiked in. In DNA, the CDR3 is TGCGCCAGCAGCTTCGAAGGACTAGCGGATTACGAGCAGTACTTC. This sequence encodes CASSFEGLADYEQYF.